Sequencing of this TCR beta chain was carried out in a study of cytomegalovirus exposure and HLA in healthy donors. Germline lookup yields CDR1 MNHEY and CDR2 SVGAGI. V was cut by 0 bases and J by 4 bases, with 12 bases left in between. The CDR3 has 15 residues. PCR involved 60 Vbeta and 13 Jbeta primers. Assay: immunoSEQ multiplex PCR; the TCRdb copy retains only in-frame clones and omits some. Here the sample spans some 100,000 clones, just under 70% being singletons. Findings and caveats of the study: A later analysis showed that HLA-associated TCR beta chains had undergone more clonal expansion than equally common others. Some V segments could not be told apart, so they were left out, TRBV6-2 and TRBV6-3 among them. The authors assumed roughly uniform sequencing depth across donors for presence/absence analyses.

Concerning this clone: Its antigen is not identified.

The genes are TRBV6-5 and TRBJ1-1, with TRBD1 as a possible D gene (6 bases). The sequence was collected from a woman aged 70-85 years in good health and CMV-seropositive. Sequenced input: PBMCs. This chain's CDR3 is CASSYSFTGSTEAFF. Written as DNA, the CDR3 is TGTGCCAGCAGTTACTCGTTCACAGGGAGCACTGAAGCTTTCTTT.